This entry is about one T cell receptor beta chain. As yet, its antigen is unknown. The study sampled nominally healthy donors, though unrecorded immune exposures were likely. Use of 60 Vbeta and 13 Jbeta primers characterized the PCR. Under the authors' procedure: It was a later analysis that counted some 80 million unique TCR beta chains, of which around 11 million were shared. Using immunoSEQ multiplex PCR, the repertoire was profiled, and TCRdb retains in-frame clones only, with some absent. V and J calls and clone size are those listed in that table; D and trimming were worked out from the DNA. The repertoire consists of some 170,000 clones, with roughly 82% occurring once and the leading ten covering approximately 1.5%. The V gene lost 3 bases and the J gene lost 8 bases, with 16 bases spanning the gap. The CDR3 has 15 amino acids. The germline CDR1 and CDR2 sequences are SGHVS and FQNEAQ. This specimen belongs to a study of cytomegalovirus exposure and HLA in healthy donors. Overall study results and limits: A later look showed TCR association rates differing by HLA locus, highest for DRB1 and lowest for HLA-C. CMV antigen specificity of a few CMV-associated chains was confirmed in vitro.

This TCR came from a girl aged 5-17 years in good health and CMV-seropositive. The sequencing input was PBMCs. The gene calls are TRBV7-8 and TRBJ1-4; D unresolved. CDR3: CASSFLLGFGEKLFF. In DNA form, the CDR3 reads TGTGCCAGCAGCTTTTTATTGGGCTTTGGGGAAAAACTGTTTTTT.